The subject of this entry is one T cell receptor beta chain. Its matching antigen is unknown. Vbeta (60) and Jbeta (13) primers were used in the PCR. Sequencing used immunoSEQ multiplex PCR; TCRdb keeps in-frame clones, though not all of them. The data contain about 140,000 clones, about three quarters of them singletons. These data are taken from a study of cytomegalovirus exposure and HLA in healthy donors. The CDR3 extends over 15 amino acids. V was pared by 5 bases and J by 4 bases, with 8 bases of the junction left unmatched. Germline assignment: CDR1 SGHAT and CDR2 FQNNGV. Whole-study findings and limits: Most observed TCR sequences were rare, whereas some public TCRs were detected in many donors. Presence/absence analyses treated sequencing depth as roughly uniform across donors.

All donors participated as healthy donors of bone marrow. Sequencing input: PBMCs. This receptor was taken from a human donor in good health. The rearrangement uses TRBV11-2 and TRBJ2-5; 9 positions agree with TRBD2. DNA for the CDR3: TGTGCCAGCAGCCTCCGACTAGCGGCAGGAGAGACCCAGTACTTC. Translated: CASSLRLAAGETQYF.